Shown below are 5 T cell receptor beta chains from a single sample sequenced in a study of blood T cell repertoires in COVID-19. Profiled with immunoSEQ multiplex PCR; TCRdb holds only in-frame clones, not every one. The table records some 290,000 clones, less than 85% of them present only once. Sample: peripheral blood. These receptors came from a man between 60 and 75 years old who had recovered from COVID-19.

DNA for the CDR3: TGTGCCAGCAGCGTACTCGGTATACCTAATGAAAAACTGTTTTTT. It is translated as CASSVLGIPNEKLFF. The rearrangement uses TRBV9 and TRBJ1-4; D not resolved. The CDR3 runs 15 residues. CDR1 is SGDLS, CDR2 YYNGEE, per germline. The ends were cut back, 1 base at V and 3 bases at J, with 10 bases in the middle.

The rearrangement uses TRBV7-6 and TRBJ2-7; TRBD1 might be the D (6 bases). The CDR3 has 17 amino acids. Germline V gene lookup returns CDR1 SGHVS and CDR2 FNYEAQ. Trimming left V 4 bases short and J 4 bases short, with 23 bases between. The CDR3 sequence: CASSSIKTGQTGYEQYF. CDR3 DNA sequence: TGTGCCAGCAGCTCGATCAAGACAGGCCAAACGGGGTACGAGCAGTACTTC.

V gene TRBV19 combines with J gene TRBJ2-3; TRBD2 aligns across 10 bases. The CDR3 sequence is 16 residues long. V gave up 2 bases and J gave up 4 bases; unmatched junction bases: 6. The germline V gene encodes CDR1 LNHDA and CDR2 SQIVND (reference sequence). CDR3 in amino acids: CASSISGRASSDTQYF. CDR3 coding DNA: TGTGCCAGTAGTATAAGCGGGAGGGCCTCATCAGATACGCAGTATTTT.

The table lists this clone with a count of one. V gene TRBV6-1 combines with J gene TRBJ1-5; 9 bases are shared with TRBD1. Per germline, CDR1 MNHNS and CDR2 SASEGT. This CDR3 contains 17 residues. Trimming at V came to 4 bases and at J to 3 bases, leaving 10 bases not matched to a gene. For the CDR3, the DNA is TGTGCCAGCAGTGGTGACACAGGGGGCGTCCCCAATCAGCCCCAGCATTTT. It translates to CASSGDTGGVPNQPQHF.

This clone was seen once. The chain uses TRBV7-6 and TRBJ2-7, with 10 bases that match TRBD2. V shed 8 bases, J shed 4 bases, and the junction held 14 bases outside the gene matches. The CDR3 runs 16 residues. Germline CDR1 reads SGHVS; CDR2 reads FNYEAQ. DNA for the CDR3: TGTGCCAGCTCCCCTCTGAGCGGGAGGGCCCAATACGAGCAGTACTTC. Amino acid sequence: CASSPLSGRAQYEQYF.